A single sample gave rise to the 15 T cell receptor beta chains below, sequenced in a study of glioma-infiltrating T cells after dendritic cell vaccination. The time point is: after dendritic cell vaccination, including at tumor progression/relapse. Sequencing used immunoSEQ multiplex PCR; TCRdb keeps in-frame clones, though not all of them. Of around 87,000 clones listed, 80% to 85% are singletons. The sample here was blood, taken after dendritic cell vaccination. The receptors derive from a human donor with glioblastoma.

The V and J genes are TRBV7-9 and TRBJ1-2; 8 bases fit TRBD1. V gave up 3 bases and J gave up 5 bases; unmatched junction bases: 8. The V gene's germline CDR1 is SEHNR and CDR2 FQNEAQ (reference sequence). This CDR3 comprises 15 residues. CDR3 residues: CASSFAGQGGYGYTF. In DNA, the CDR3 is TGTGCCAGCAGCTTTGCCGGACAGGGTGGATATGGCTACACCTTC.

The chain couples TRBV2 to TRBJ2-7; 7 nucleotides match TRBD1. CDR1 is SNHLY, CDR2 FYNNEI, per germline. Losses at the gene ends were 6 bases for V and 2 bases for J; bases not matched to a gene: 7. The CDR3 is made up of 14 amino acids. The CDR3: CASRFGTAPYEQYF. The CDR3 DNA sequence: TGTGCCAGCAGATTCGGGACAGCTCCCTACGAGCAGTACTTC.

A few counts support this clone. V and J are TRBV5-1 and TRBJ1-6; TRBD1 agrees at 8 bases. V trimming: 4 bases; J trimming: 5 bases; junction bases outside the gene matches: 5. Germline V gives CDR1 SGHRS, CDR2 YFSETQ. The CDR3 extends over 15 amino acids. The DNA for the CDR3 is TGCGCCAGCAGCATGACAGGGGAGGATAATTCACCCCTCCACTTT. Protein product: CASSMTGEDNSPLHF.

This clone was counted a few times. V and J are TRBV7-9 and TRBJ2-2; 11 nucleotides match TRBD2. V shed 5 bases, J shed 3 bases, and the junction held 5 bases outside the gene matches. The CDR3 runs to 16 residues. CDR1 and CDR2 from the germline V gene are SEHNR and FQNEAQ (reference sequence). CDR3 bases: TGTGCCAGCAGCCGAACTAGCGGGGGTTACACCGGGGAGCTGTTTTTT. Protein: CASSRTSGGYTGELFF.

This clone has a single count. The genes are TRBV6-5 and TRBJ2-7, with D maybe TRBD1 (6 bases). This CDR3 is built from 13 residues. V was clipped by 5 bases and J by 6 bases, with 14 bases between them. The germline V gene encodes CDR1 MNHEY and CDR2 SVGAGI. Here the CDR3 reads CASSVEGGVEQYF. DNA for the CDR3: TGTGCCAGCAGTGTGGAAGGGGGAGTCGAGCAGTACTTC.

This clone appeared once. The rearrangement joins TRBV5-6 to TRBJ2-3, with D perhaps TRBD1 (5 bases). This CDR3 has 16 residues. Germline CDR1 reads SGHDT; CDR2 reads YYEEEE. V gave up 5 bases and J gave up 1 base, with 17 bases separating them. Here the CDR3 reads CASSSVQGVGTDTQYF. Here the CDR3 DNA reads TGTGCCAGCAGTTCTGTCCAGGGTGTTGGCACAGATACGCAGTATTTT.

The gene calls are TRBV29-1 and TRBJ1-2; D uncertain. Trimming shortened V by 5 bases and J by 8 bases, and 12 bases separated the two germline ends. The CDR3 is 11 amino acids. Looked up from germline, CDR1 is SQVTM and CDR2 is ANQGSEA. The CDR3 bases are TGCAGCGTTCCATCTCCGAGGGGCTACACCTTC. Translated, it gives CSVPSPRGYTF.

V gene TRBV9 combines with J gene TRBJ1-2; a weak D match, TRBD1 (6 bases). CDR3 length: 14 amino acids. CDR1 and CDR2 (germline): SGDLS, YYNGEE. V lost 4 bases, J lost 5 bases, and 15 bases lay in between. CDR3 nucleotides: TGTGCCAGCAGCCCGGCAGGGGCAACATATGGCTACACCTTC. This gives the protein CASSPAGATYGYTF.

The CDR3 nucleotides are TGCGCCAGCAGCCAAGAAGACCCAGGTCTCTACGAGCAGTACTTC. It codes for CASSQEDPGLYEQYF. The chain links TRBV4-1 to TRBJ2-7; no firm D call. There are 15 residues in the CDR3. V gave up 0 bases and J gave up 3 bases, with 12 bases separating them. Germline CDR1 MGHRA, CDR2 YSYEKL.

This chain uses TRBV6-6 with TRBJ2-5; TRBD2 matches at 7 bases. Germline V lookup: CDR1 MNHNY, CDR2 SVGAGI (reference sequence). This CDR3 comprises 14 residues. Trimming took 2 bases from V and 5 from J; bases not matched to a gene: 5. CDR3 sequence reads: CASSYGGRAETQYF. In DNA, the CDR3 is TGTGCCAGCAGTTACGGGGGGAGGGCTGAGACCCAGTACTTC.

This clone was recorded once. The rearrangement uses TRBV6-5 and TRBJ2-7, with a weak D call TRBD1 (6 bases). V was pared by 5 bases and J by 0 bases, with 14 bases between. The CDR3 loop spans 15 amino acids. CDR1 and CDR2 from the germline V gene are MNHEY and SVGAGI. The CDR3 region is CASSVGTPYSYEQYF. In nucleotides, the CDR3 is TGTGCCAGCAGTGTGGGGACACCTTACTCCTACGAGCAGTACTTC.

V usage is TRBV5-1 and J usage is TRBJ2-2; no reliable D call. Germline lookup yields CDR1 SGHRS and CDR2 YFSETQ. The CDR3 consists of 14 residues. V gave up 4 bases and J gave up 1 base, with 8 bases separating them. The CDR3 coding sequence is TGCGCCAGCAGCGAGAAGCTGAACACCGGGGAGCTGTTTTTT. Its translation is CASSEKLNTGELFF.

The V call is TRBV30, the J call TRBJ2-1; TRBD2 matches at 13 bases. Germline assignment: CDR1 GTSNPN and CDR2 SVGIG (reference sequence). V gave up 1 base and J gave up 2 bases; unmatched junction bases: 2. This CDR3 is 16 amino acids long. In DNA form, the CDR3 reads TGTGCCTGGAGTGGGGGACTAGCGGGGCCCTACAATGAGCAGTTCTTC. It codes for CAWSGGLAGPYNEQFF. Drawing the rest from reference TRBV30 and TRBJ2-1, the complete variable domain is SQTIHQWPATLVQPVGSPLSLECTVEGTSNPNLYWYRQAAGRGLQLLFYSVGIGQISSEVPQNLSASRPQDRQFILSSKKLLLSDSGFYLCAWSGGLAGPYNEQFFGPGTRLTVL.

The chain joins TRBV4-2 to TRBJ1-3, with 7 bases matching TRBD1. The CDR3 extends over 14 amino acids. Unmatched junction bases numbered 5, after V lost 4 bases and J lost 5 bases. Germline loops: CDR1 LGHNA, CDR2 YNFKEQ. The CDR3 region has the DNA TGTGCCAGCAGCCTCAGGGGGTCGAGAAACACCATATATTTT. Its translation: CASSLRGSRNTIYF.

This clone is deemed medium-sized. V and J are TRBV4-1 and TRBJ1-1; TRBD1 might be the D (6 bases). Per the germline V gene, CDR1 is MGHRA and CDR2 is YSYEKL. The CDR3 runs 15 residues. The V gene lost 4 bases and the J gene lost 1 base, with 13 bases spanning the gap. DNA for the CDR3: TGCGCCAGCAGCCCACTGGCGGGGGCGAACACTGAAGCTTTCTTT. This translates into CASSPLAGANTEAFF.